Below, 25 T cell receptor beta chains from the same sample are listed, as sequenced in a study of shared clonotypes between healthy human individuals. Assay used: immunoSEQ multiplex PCR; TCRdb lists only in-frame clones, some missing. The sample carries fewer than 2.5 million clones, approximately 94% recorded once. Sequencing input: naive CD4+ T cells from PBMCs. Described subset: CD45RA+ positively selected. The receptors here all came from a man aged 18 to 29 in good health. Some clones in this sample may be carry-over from other donors' samples.

The chain combines TRBV28 with TRBJ2-3, with a possible D match to TRBD1 (5 bases). The CDR3 length is 13 residues. Trimming removed 5 bases from V and 6 bases from J, with 12 bases in between. Per the germline V gene, CDR1 is MDHEN and CDR2 is SYDVKM. The CDR3 loop is CASSNQGRDTQYF. CDR3 coding DNA: TGTGCCAGCAGTAACCAGGGCCGGGATACGCAGTATTTT.

The chain combines TRBV7-2 with TRBJ2-3; TRBD2 agrees at 8 bases. CDR3 length: 14 residues. The V gene's germline CDR1 is SGHTA and CDR2 FQGNSA. Germline trimming cut 3 bases from V and 11 bases from J; bases unmatched to any gene: 10. CDR3 in DNA: TGTGCCAGCAGCTTTCTAATAGCGGGAAGGGGGCAGTATTTT. It translates to CASSFLIAGRGQYF.

This clone was seen a few times. The chain is built from TRBV7-9 and TRBJ1-5; no reliable D call. CDR1 is SEHNR and CDR2 is FQNEAQ in the germline V gene (reference sequence). The CDR3 sequence is 16 residues long. Deletions cut 5 bases from V and 0 bases from J, with 14 bases between. The CDR3 reads CASSPPGGRSNQPQHF. CDR3 nucleotides: TGTGCCAGCAGCCCCCCGGGAGGGCGTAGCAATCAGCCCCAGCATTTT. The variable domain in full, with the rest retrieved from reference TRBV7-9 and TRBJ1-5, is DTGVSQNPRHKITKRGQNVTFRCDPISEHNRLYWYRQTLGQGPEFLTYFQNEAQLEKSRLLSDRFSAERPKGSFSTLEIQRTEQGDSAMYLCASSPPGGRSNQPQHFGDGTRLSIL.

The rearrangement joins TRBV6-6 to TRBJ1-4; the D gene is possibly TRBD1 (5 bases). This CDR3 has 15 residues. Germline CDR1 and CDR2: MNHNY and SVGAGI (reference sequence). With 7 bases removed from V and 0 bases from J, the gap between germline ends came to 12 bases. For the CDR3, the DNA is TGTGCCAGCACCCAGAGGGACTCAACTAATGAAAAACTGTTTTTT. It specifies CASTQRDSTNEKLFF.

The chain is built from TRBV7-6 and TRBJ2-5; 7 nucleotides line up with TRBD1. Trimming removed 1 base from V and 10 bases from J; junction bases left unmatched: 0. CDR1 is SGHVS, CDR2 FNYEAQ, per germline. The CDR3 totals 11 residues. CDR3 sequence: CASSLGDSQYF. DNA for the CDR3: TGTGCCAGCAGCTTAGGGGACAGCCAGTACTTC.

The chain uses TRBV6-5 and TRBJ2-7; TRBD1 matches at 11 bases. The V gene's germline CDR1 is MNHEY and CDR2 SVGAGI. Trimming at V came to 6 bases and at J to 5 bases, leaving 6 bases not matched to a gene. There are 14 residues in the CDR3. The CDR3 DNA reads as TGTGCCAGCAGCGCGGACAGGGGGCAGGACGAGCAGTACTTC. Its protein is CASSADRGQDEQYF.

The V gene is TRBV5-4, the J gene TRBJ2-1, with 9 bases that match TRBD2. The length of the CDR3 is 17 residues. Germline V gene data show CDR1 as SGHNT and CDR2 as YYREEE (reference sequence). V dropped 4 bases and J dropped 6; count of bases not matched to a gene: 14. Here the CDR3 DNA reads TGTGCCAGCAGCCCTCCTGGGGCGGGAGGGTTGGGCAATGAGCAGTTCTTC. This codes for CASSPPGAGGLGNEQFF. The whole variable domain, filled in from reference TRBV5-4 and TRBJ2-1, reads ETGVTQSPTHLIKTRGQQVTLRCSSQSGHNTVSWYQQALGQGPQFIFQYYREEENGRGNFPPRFSGLQFPNYSSELNVNALELDDSALYLCASSPPGAGGLGNEQFFGPGTRLTVL.

This chain links TRBV5-1 with TRBJ2-3, with D perhaps matching TRBD2 (6 bases). CDR1 and CDR2 from the germline V gene are SGHRS and YFSETQ. Deletions cut 5 bases from V and 2 bases from J, with 9 bases between. The length of the CDR3 is 13 residues. This CDR3 reads CASRAGLTDTQYF. CDR3 DNA: TGCGCCAGCAGAGCGGGCCTCACAGATACGCAGTATTTT.

CDR3 in DNA: TGTGCCAGCAAGCTGGGCGGTAAGAGCTCCTACAATGAGCAGTTCTTC. The encoded protein is CASKLGGKSSYNEQFF. V usage is TRBV7-8 and J usage is TRBJ2-1; the D is unclear. The length of the CDR3 is 16 residues. Looked up from germline, CDR1 is SGHVS and CDR2 is FQNEAQ. The V and J ends lost 7 bases and 0 bases respectively, with 16 bases between them.

This chain links TRBV7-9 with TRBJ1-5, with D uncertain. Germline CDR1 and CDR2: SEHNR and FQNEAQ (reference sequence). The CDR3 consists of 13 residues. With 1 base removed from V and 9 bases from J, the gap between germline ends came to 10 bases. The CDR3 region is CASSLDEVLPQHF. For the CDR3, the DNA is TGTGCCAGCAGCTTAGACGAGGTCCTGCCCCAGCATTTT.

The chain joins TRBV4-2 to TRBJ2-1, with 8 bases aligning to TRBD1. Germline V gene sequence: CDR1 LGHNA, CDR2 YNFKEQ. The length of the CDR3 is 14 residues. V gave up 4 bases and J gave up 6 bases; unmatched junction bases: 5. The DNA for the CDR3 is TGTGCCAGCAGCCTTACGGACAGGGCCAATGAGCAGTTCTTC. Protein: CASSLTDRANEQFF.

J is TRBJ1-1 and V is TRBV28; no clear D. CDR1 is MDHEN and CDR2 is SYDVKM in the germline V gene. V was shortened by 6 bases and J by 5 bases, with 16 bases between the two germline ends. This CDR3 spans 14 amino acids. The CDR3 is CASSPSDGGTEAFF. The CDR3 region has the DNA TGTGCCAGCAGCCCCTCTGACGGCGGAACTGAAGCTTTCTTT.

This chain joins TRBV7-8 and TRBJ2-1; 7 nucleotides match TRBD2. Trimming removed 5 bases from V and 9 bases from J; junction bases left unmatched: 16. The CDR3 has 16 amino acids. Looked up from germline, CDR1 is SGHVS and CDR2 is FQNEAQ. CDR3 residues: CASSRPGLAVVGEQFF. The CDR3 nucleotides read TGTGCCAGCAGCCGCCCGGGGCTAGCGGTTGTCGGTGAGCAGTTCTTC.

Notes on this clone: Other nucleotide sequences from this sample produce the same CDR3. J is TRBJ2-7 and V is TRBV7-2; TRBD2 aligns across 7 bases. With 1 base clipped from V and 3 bases from J, the junction kept 3 bases outside the gene matches. The CDR3 is 14 amino acids. Germline CDR1 SGHTA, CDR2 FQGNSA. Here the CDR3 reads CASSLVGGSYEQYF. CDR3 bases: TGTGCCAGCAGCTTAGTTGGCGGGAGCTACGAGCAGTACTTC.

The gene calls are TRBV29-1 and TRBJ2-1, with a possible D match to TRBD2 (7 bases). CDR3 size: 14 residues. Per the germline V gene, CDR1 is SQVTM and CDR2 is ANQGSEA. Trimming took off 6 bases at V and 5 bases at J, with 17 bases between the two ends. The CDR3 region is CSVKRGLADNEQFF. The CDR3 DNA reads as TGCAGCGTCAAACGGGGGCTAGCGGACAATGAGCAGTTCTTC.

V gene TRBV2 combines with J gene TRBJ1-5; TRBD1 is a possible D gene (5 bases). The CDR3 runs to 15 residues. Trimming removed 4 bases at V and 3 bases at J, with 13 bases between. Germline V gives CDR1 SNHLY, CDR2 FYNNEI. The CDR3 sequence: CASSGGSRTNQPQHF. CDR3 nucleotide sequence: TGTGCCAGCAGTGGGGGCAGTCGGACCAATCAGCCCCAGCATTTT. The variable domain in full, completed from reference TRBV2 and TRBJ1-5, reads EPEVTQTPSHQVTQMGQEVILRCVPISNHLYFYWYRQILGQKVEFLVSFYNNEISEKSEIFDDQFSVERPDGSNFTLKIRSTKLEDSAMYFCASSGGSRTNQPQHFGDGTRLSIL.

The chain combines TRBV7-3 with TRBJ2-1; 7 bases fit TRBD1. The trim removed 5 bases at V and 10 bases at J, leaving 5 bases unmatched. The CDR3 length is 12 residues. Germline V gives CDR1 SGHTA, CDR2 FQGTGA. This chain's CDR3 is CASSPGGREQFF. CDR3 coding DNA: TGTGCCAGCAGCCCAGGGGGTAGGGAGCAGTTCTTC. The full variable domain, completed using reference TRBV7-3 and TRBJ2-1, is GAGVSQTPSNKVTEKGKYVELRCDPISGHTALYWYRQSLGQGPEFLIYFQGTGAADDSGLPNDRFFAVRPEGSVSTLKIQRTERGDSAVYLCASSPGGREQFFGPGTRLTVL.

This rearrangement joins TRBV5-4 to TRBJ1-2; 8 bases fit TRBD1. Germline values: CDR1 SGHNT, CDR2 YYREEE (reference sequence). Trimming removed 5 bases from V and 6 bases from J; junction bases left unmatched: 6. CDR3 length equals 13 residues. The CDR3, as DNA: TGTGCCAGCAGTCTGGACAGGGTCGATGGCTACACCTTC. It yields the protein CASSLDRVDGYTF. Looking up the rest from reference TRBV5-4 and TRBJ1-2 gives the full variable domain: ETGVTQSPTHLIKTRGQQVTLRCSSQSGHNTVSWYQQALGQGPQFIFQYYREEENGRGNFPPRFSGLQFPNYSSELNVNALELDDSALYLCASSLDRVDGYTFGSGTRLTVV.

This clone has a handful of counts. Other nucleotide sequences in the sample specify the same CDR3. This chain links TRBV9 with TRBJ1-1, with no clear D. V dropped 0 bases and J dropped 3 bases, with 9 bases sitting between them. Germline V gene data show CDR1 as SGDLS and CDR2 as YYNGEE. This CDR3 contains 14 residues. The DNA for the CDR3 is TGTGCCAGCAGCGTAGGTTTAGGGTACACTGAAGCTTTCTTT. Amino acids: CASSVGLGYTEAFF. Using reference TRBV9 and TRBJ1-1 for the parts outside the CDR3, the full variable domain is DSGVTQTPKHLITATGQRVTLRCSPRSGDLSVYWYQQSLDQGLQFLIQYYNGEERAKGNILERFSAQQFPDLHSELNLSSLELGDSALYFCASSVGLGYTEAFFGQGTRLTVV.

This clone was counted a single time. This CDR3 is CASSEGVGSQPQHF. The CDR3, as DNA: TGTGCCAGCAGTGAAGGGGTGGGGAGTCAGCCCCAGCATTTT. V is TRBV6-1 and J is TRBJ1-5, with D uncertain. The germline V gene encodes CDR1 MNHNS and CDR2 SASEGT. The CDR3 consists of 14 residues. With 1 base removed from V and 6 bases from J, the gap between germline ends came to 10 bases.

The chain has TRBV7-9 and TRBJ1-3, with D perhaps matching TRBD1 (6 bases). CDR1 and CDR2 (germline): SEHNR, FQNEAQ (reference sequence). The CDR3 spans 13 residues. With 5 bases removed from V and 2 bases from J, the gap between germline ends came to 7 bases. In nucleotides, the CDR3 is TGTGCCAGCAGCCGGACAGCTGGAAACACCATATATTTT. Translating it yields CASSRTAGNTIYF.

The chain has TRBV9 and TRBJ1-5, with 8 bases lining up with TRBD1. The J segment lost 7 bases and the V segment lost 3 bases, leaving 6 bases of the junction unmatched. This CDR3 is 14 amino acids long. The germline V gene encodes CDR1 SGDLS and CDR2 YYNGEE. This CDR3 reads CASSAGQGSQPQHF. The CDR3 coding sequence is TGTGCCAGCAGCGCTGGACAGGGAAGCCAGCCCCAGCATTTT.

The chain carries TRBV7-8 and TRBJ2-7, with 10 nucleotides matching TRBD2. The CDR3 runs to 14 residues. CDR1 and CDR2 (germline): SGHVS, FQNEAQ. V was clipped by 2 bases and J by 12 bases; unmatched bases: 10. CDR3 in amino acids: CASSLKLAGVIGYF. CDR3 sequence (DNA): TGTGCCAGCAGCTTAAAGCTAGCGGGAGTAATAGGGTACTTC.

The rearrangement joins TRBV10-3 to TRBJ1-5; TRBD1 is a possible D gene (5 bases). The CDR3 has 16 residues. CDR1 ENHRY and CDR2 SYGVKD come from the germline V gene. Between the trimmed V and J ends, which lost 2 bases and 0 bases, there was a span of 11 bases. This chain's CDR3 is CAISEGTVFSNQPQHF. CDR3 DNA sequence: TGTGCCATCAGTGAGGGGACGGTGTTTAGCAATCAGCCCCAGCATTTT.

V gene TRBV28 combines with J gene TRBJ1-4, with 8 bases that match TRBD1. Looked up from germline, CDR1 is MDHEN and CDR2 is SYDVKM. V shed 4 bases, J shed 8 bases, and the junction held 6 bases outside the gene matches. The CDR3 consists of 14 residues. CDR3 sequence reads: CASSSDRATEKLFF. In DNA, the CDR3 is TGTGCCAGCAGTTCGGACAGGGCAACCGAAAAACTGTTTTTT.